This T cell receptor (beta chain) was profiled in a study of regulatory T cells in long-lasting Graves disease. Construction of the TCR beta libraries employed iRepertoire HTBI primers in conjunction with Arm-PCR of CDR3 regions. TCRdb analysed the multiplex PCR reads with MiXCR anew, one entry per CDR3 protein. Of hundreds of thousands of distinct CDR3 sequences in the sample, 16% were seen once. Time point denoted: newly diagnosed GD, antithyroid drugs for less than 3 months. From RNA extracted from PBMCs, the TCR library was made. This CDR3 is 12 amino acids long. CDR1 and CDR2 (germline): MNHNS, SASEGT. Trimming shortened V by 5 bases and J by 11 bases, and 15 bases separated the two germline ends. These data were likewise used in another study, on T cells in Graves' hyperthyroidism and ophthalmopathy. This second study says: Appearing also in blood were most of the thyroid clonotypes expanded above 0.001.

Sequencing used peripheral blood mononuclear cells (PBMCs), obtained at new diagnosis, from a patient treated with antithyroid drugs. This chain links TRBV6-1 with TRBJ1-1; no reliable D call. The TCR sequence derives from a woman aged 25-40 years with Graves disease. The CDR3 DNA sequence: TGTGCCAGCAGTAGCTCACTGGGGTTTGCTTTCTTT. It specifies CASSSSLGFAFF.